The sequence of this T cell receptor (beta chain) was determined in a study of vaccination and CD4 T cells after COVID-19. Study-level background: The authors exposed cells to overlapping spike peptides derived from SARS-CoV-2, HCoV-NL63, HCoV-OC43 and HCoV-229E. Whole-study findings and limits: The great majority, 304 of 307 vaccine-specific clones, proved spike mono-reactive in convalescent patients.

The study sequenced cultured CD4+ T cell DNA using the Oncomine TCR Beta short-read assay. Investigators obtained genomic DNA by extraction from cultured CD4+ T cells. MiXCR was run by TCRdb on the PCR reads, yielding one entry per CDR3 protein. The sample includes about 14,000 distinct CDR3 sequences, 55% to 70% seen only once; the top ten take about 6.1%. Treatment of the sample: 10-day PBMC culture with coronavirus spike peptide pools or control peptides (ViraFEST assay). As concerns this clonotype: The antigen is not known.

The CDR3 length is 14 residues. V was clipped by 4 bases and J by 1 base; unmatched bases: 3. Germline-derived CDR1 and CDR2 are SGHNT and YENEEA. The TCR sequence derives from a human donor who had recovered from COVID-19. This chain joins TRBV11-3 and TRBJ1-1, with TRBD1 matching over 7 bases. Sequencing used CD4+ T cells from blood, cultured in vitro. The CDR3 protein is CASSSQGGNTEAFF. The CDR3 DNA is TGTGCCAGCAGCTCTCAGGGGGGGAACACTGAAGCTTTCTTT.